Listed here are 32 T cell receptor beta chains from one sample, sequenced in a study of regulatory T cells in long-lasting Graves disease. iRepertoire HTBI primers and Arm-PCR of CDR3 regions built TCR beta libraries. TCRdb itself ran the multiplex PCR reads through MiXCR, one entry per CDR3 protein. The table lists approximately 560,000 distinct CDR3 sequences, about 16% of them singletons. As to time point: newly diagnosed GD, antithyroid drugs for less than 3 months. With RNA extracted from PBMCs as input, the TCR library was made. These data also formed part of another study, on T cells in Graves' hyperthyroidism and ophthalmopathy.

The material was peripheral blood mononuclear cells (PBMCs), obtained at new diagnosis, from a patient treated with antithyroid drugs. These TCRs come from a man younger than 35 with Graves disease.

This chain uses TRBV29-1 with TRBJ2-5, with 8 bases matching TRBD1. This CDR3 is built from 13 residues. CDR1 is SQVTM and CDR2 is ANQGSEA in the germline V gene. V was clipped by 6 bases and J by 5 bases; unmatched bases: 8. The CDR3 protein is CSVRTGRGETQYF. In DNA, the CDR3 is TGCAGCGTCAGGACAGGGCGTGGGGAGACCCAGTACTTC.

V gene TRBV19 combines with J gene TRBJ2-3; 13 bases line up with TRBD2. The CDR3 consists of 17 residues. The J segment lost 6 bases and the V segment lost 5 bases, leaving 11 bases of the junction unmatched. Germline-derived CDR1 and CDR2 are LNHDA and SQIVND (reference sequence). The chain's CDR3 is CASSPRTSGSTVDTQYF. For the CDR3, the DNA is TGTGCCAGTAGTCCCCGGACTAGCGGGAGTACCGTGGATACGCAGTATTTT.

This clonotype has only a few counts. The chain employs TRBV4-2 and TRBJ1-1, with TRBD1 matching 7 bases. Germline values: CDR1 LGHNA, CDR2 YNFKEQ. The V segment lost 4 bases and the J segment 10 bases; nucleotides outside the gene matches: 27. The length of the CDR3 is 19 residues. Written as DNA, the CDR3 is TGTGCCAGCAGCCTCGCCTCGGGTGGACAGGTGACAATCACCCAGGGAGCTTTCTTT. Translated: CASSLASGGQVTITQGAFF.

At least ten counts were recorded for this clonotype. J is TRBJ1-4 and V is TRBV2, with D unclear. This CDR3 has 15 amino acids. CDR1 is SNHLY, CDR2 FYNNEI, per germline. Trimming took off 6 bases at V and 8 bases at J, with 19 bases between the two ends. This CDR3 reads CASRPDRAGGEKLFF. The DNA of the CDR3 is TGTGCCAGCAGGCCTGACCGCGCCGGAGGCGAAAAACTGTTTTTT.

This clonotype has more than one count but fewer than ten. The chain carries TRBV4-1 and TRBJ1-2; D remains unclear. V lost 0 bases to trimming and J lost 7 bases, with 15 bases between them. This CDR3 comprises 15 residues. CDR1 and CDR2 (germline): MGHRA, YSYEKL. The CDR3 here is CASSQDDIKTGGYTF. CDR3 coding DNA: TGCGCCAGCAGCCAAGACGACATAAAGACCGGTGGCTACACCTTC.

This clonotype has at least ten counts. The rearrangement joins TRBV20-1 to TRBJ1-1, with 7 positions matching TRBD1. This CDR3 contains 11 residues. In germline, CDR1 is DFQATT, CDR2 SNEGSKA (reference sequence). The V gene end was trimmed by 8 bases and the J gene end by 4 bases; junction bases not matched to a gene: 4. In nucleotides, the CDR3 is TGCAGTATCGGGACAGCCACTGAAGCTTTCTTT. Encoded protein: CSIGTATEAFF.

This clonotype was counted at least ten times. The chain has TRBV30 and TRBJ2-3, with a tentative D call TRBD2 (6 bases). With 1 base removed from V and 7 bases from J, the gap between germline ends came to 12 bases. CDR1 is GTSNPN and CDR2 is SVGIG in the germline V gene (reference sequence). The CDR3 runs to 13 residues. The CDR3 DNA reads as TGTGCCTGGAGTGGGGGAGGCGCGAATACGCAGTATTTT. It encodes CAWSGGGANTQYF.

This clonotype was counted ten times or more. The chain has TRBV7-9 and TRBJ2-7, with 7 bases fitting TRBD1. The germline V gene has CDR1 SEHNR and CDR2 FQNEAQ (reference sequence). V lost 5 bases to trimming and J lost 7 bases; unmatched junction nucleotides: 11. CDR3 size: 14 residues. The CDR3 region has the DNA TGTGCCAGCAGCGCCCGACAGGGACCCTTGGAGCAGTACTTC. Amino acid sequence: CASSARQGPLEQYF.

A few counts support this clonotype. The rearrangement links TRBV7-2 to TRBJ1-2; no clear D. Trimming took 5 bases from V and 3 from J, leaving 13 bases between them. Germline V gives CDR1 SGHTA, CDR2 FQGNSA. The CDR3 has 14 amino acids. CDR3: CASSPSRSHYGYTF. The CDR3 nucleotides read TGTGCCAGCAGCCCATCCCGGTCCCACTATGGCTACACCTTC. The variable domain in full, completed from reference TRBV7-2 and TRBJ1-2, reads GAGVSQSPSNKVTEKGKDVELRCDPISGHTALYWYRQSLGQGLEFLIYFQGNSAPDKSGLPSDRFSAERTGGSVSTLTIQRTQQEDSAVYLCASSPSRSHYGYTFGSGTRLTVV.

The chain carries TRBV5-5 and TRBJ1-4; 8 positions agree with TRBD1. The germline V gene encodes CDR1 SGHKS and CDR2 YYEKEE (reference sequence). V dropped 8 bases and J dropped 7; count of bases not matched to a gene: 13. The CDR3 extends over 15 amino acids. In nucleotides, the CDR3 is TGTGCCAGTAGCCCCAGGGGGCTGGTTAGTGAAAAACTGTTTTTT. Translation gives CASSPRGLVSEKLFF.

In its sample, this clonotype was seen a few times. The rearrangement links TRBV28 to TRBJ1-2; TRBD1 aligns across 9 bases. The CDR3 covers 15 residues. Germline trimming cut 6 bases from V and 4 bases from J; bases unmatched to any gene: 9. Germline CDR1 and CDR2: MDHEN and SYDVKM. The CDR3 loop reads CASSFRGQGSYGYTF. The CDR3 nucleotides read TGTGCCAGCAGCTTTAGAGGACAGGGGAGCTATGGCTACACCTTC.

Many counts were recorded for this clonotype. The V and J genes are TRBV20-1 and TRBJ2-5; TRBD2 matches at 13 bases. J was trimmed by 5 bases and V by 5 bases; bases with no gene match: 8. Germline values: CDR1 DFQATT, CDR2 SNEGSKA (reference sequence). The CDR3 has 15 amino acids. In DNA, the CDR3 is TGCAGTGCTCCGCCACTAGCGGGAGGGCGGGAGACCCAGTACTTC. Translated: CSAPPLAGGRETQYF.

The table lists this clonotype with many counts. V gene TRBV6-5 combines with J gene TRBJ1-2; 10 nucleotides agree with TRBD1. Germline V gene lookup returns CDR1 MNHEY and CDR2 SVGAGI. This CDR3 region has 20 residues. Losses at the gene ends were 0 bases for V and 1 base for J; bases not matched to a gene: 14. CDR3 DNA: TGTGCCAGCAGTTACTCTCCGGCTAGACAGGGGGCCGGGTTTAACTATGGCTACACCTTC. This encodes CASSYSPARQGAGFNYGYTF.

This clonotype was found many times. This chain connects TRBV7-3 to TRBJ2-1, with 13 bases identical to TRBD2. Germline trimming cut 5 bases from V and 8 bases from J; bases unmatched to any gene: 12. The CDR3 contains 17 residues. In germline, CDR1 is SGHTA, CDR2 FQGTGA. The CDR3 coding sequence is TGTGCCAGCAGCCCGGGGGGAGGACTAGCGGGAGTTCATGAGCAGTTCTTC. This gives the protein CASSPGGGLAGVHEQFF.

This clonotype was counted between two and nine times. This chain links TRBV9 with TRBJ2-3; D remains ambiguous. This CDR3 is built from 14 residues. Germline V gene data show CDR1 as SGDLS and CDR2 as YYNGEE. The V end lost 0 bases, the J end lost 0 bases, and 5 bases lay between the germline ends. Here the CDR3 DNA reads TGTGCCAGCAGCGTAGTAGAGAGCACAGATACGCAGTATTTT. Its protein is CASSVVESTDTQYF.

CDR3 bases: TGTGCCAGCAGCGCCCACGTCGGGCGGGAGGGCACAGATACGCAGTATTTT. Its translation is CASSAHVGREGTDTQYF. V is TRBV9 and J is TRBJ2-3; TRBD2 matches at 8 bases. The CDR3 runs to 17 residues. V shed 3 bases, J shed 1 base, and the junction held 10 bases outside the gene matches. CDR1 is SGDLS and CDR2 is YYNGEE in the germline V gene.

The table lists this clonotype with many counts. V usage is TRBV7-9 and J usage is TRBJ2-1; 11 bases line up with TRBD2. V shed 5 bases, J shed 3 bases, and the junction held 3 bases outside the gene matches. Germline CDR1 SEHNR, CDR2 FQNEAQ (reference sequence). The CDR3 totals 15 residues. The CDR3 reads CASSAGTSGYNEQFF. In DNA form, the CDR3 reads TGTGCCAGCAGCGCCGGGACTAGCGGCTACAATGAGCAGTTCTTC.

This clonotype was seen ten or more times. V is TRBV10-3 and J is TRBJ2-7; TRBD2 aligns across 12 bases. CDR1 ENHRY and CDR2 SYGVKD come from the germline V gene. The CDR3 has 17 residues. V gave up 2 bases and J gave up 5 bases; unmatched junction bases: 10. CDR3 nucleotides: TGTGCCATCAGTGAGGGCACACTAGCGGGAGGCCGCCACGAGCAGTACTTC. Its protein is CAISEGTLAGGRHEQYF.

This clonotype has ten or more counts. The chain employs TRBV13 and TRBJ2-7; 9 nucleotides agree with TRBD2. The germline V gene has CDR1 PRHDT and CDR2 FYEKMQ (reference sequence). The V gene end was trimmed by 3 bases and the J gene end by 3 bases; junction bases not matched to a gene: 9. The CDR3 has 16 residues. As DNA, the CDR3 is TGTGCCAGCAGCTTTACCCTCGAAGCGGGAGGCTACGAGCAGTACTTC. Translation gives CASSFTLEAGGYEQYF.

V is TRBV11-2 and J is TRBJ2-2, with D possibly TRBD2 on 5 matching bases. Trimming took off 5 bases at V and 3 bases at J, with 16 bases between the two ends. The germline gives CDR1 SGHAT, CDR2 FQNNGV. This CDR3 region has 16 residues. The CDR3 here is CASSPVRAADTGELFF. The CDR3 region has the DNA TGTGCCAGCAGCCCGGTGAGGGCAGCGGACACCGGGGAGCTGTTTTTT.

This clonotype was seen a handful of times. This rearrangement joins TRBV9 to TRBJ2-5; 8 bases match TRBD1. The J segment lost 5 bases and the V segment lost 3 bases, leaving 12 bases of the junction unmatched. Germline values: CDR1 SGDLS, CDR2 YYNGEE. This CDR3 comprises 16 residues. For the CDR3, the DNA is TGTGCCAGCAGCGCGAGATCAGGGGGCGCGGGGGAGACCCAGTACTTC. Its translation is CASSARSGGAGETQYF.

The V and J genes are TRBV20-1 and TRBJ1-2; no reliable D call. The CDR3 has 12 residues. Germline CDR1 reads DFQATT; CDR2 reads SNEGSKA (reference sequence). Trimming stripped 3 bases from V and 7 bases from J, with 12 bases between. The CDR3 bases are TGCAGTGCTAGTATGGGGATGGGTGGCTACACCTTC. This encodes CSASMGMGGYTF.

The rearrangement links TRBV4-1 to TRBJ1-2; no reliable D call. Germline assignment: CDR1 MGHRA and CDR2 YSYEKL. V gave up 1 base and J gave up 0 bases, with 3 bases separating them. The CDR3 has 13 residues. The CDR3: CASSQVTNYGYTF. CDR3 bases: TGCGCCAGCAGCCAAGTTACTAACTATGGCTACACCTTC.

The chain couples TRBV7-6 to TRBJ2-7, with D perhaps TRBD1 (5 bases). The germline CDR1 and CDR2 sequences are SGHVS and FNYEAQ. Trimming left V 1 base short and J 4 bases short, with 17 bases between. The CDR3 loop spans 16 amino acids. CDR3 bases: TGTGCCAGCAGCTTAGTAGACAGCCCTCGAGGTTACGAGCAGTACTTC. Translation: CASSLVDSPRGYEQYF.

The V call is TRBV7-9, the J call TRBJ1-2, with TRBD1 matching over 7 bases. V lost 3 bases, J lost 7 bases, and 11 bases stayed unmatched. Germline CDR1 SEHNR, CDR2 FQNEAQ (reference sequence). This CDR3 region has 15 residues. Here the CDR3 reads CASSFLQGSNGGYTF. The DNA for the CDR3 is TGTGCCAGCAGCTTCCTACAGGGGAGTAATGGTGGCTACACCTTC.

The chain links TRBV20-1 to TRBJ2-7, with TRBD2 matching 13 bases. CDR1 is DFQATT, CDR2 SNEGSKA, per germline (reference sequence). This CDR3 comprises 17 residues. The V segment lost 0 bases and the J segment 4 bases; nucleotides outside the gene matches: 9. The CDR3 bases are TGCAGTGCTAGAGATCGGGGACTAGCGGGATTCGGGTACGAGCAGTACTTC. Its translation: CSARDRGLAGFGYEQYF.

This clonotype was recorded at least ten times. The chain combines TRBV28 with TRBJ1-1; D perhaps matches TRBD1 (5 bases). Per the germline V gene, CDR1 is MDHEN and CDR2 is SYDVKM. Trimming removed 6 bases at V and 1 base at J, with 12 bases between. This CDR3 comprises 14 residues. CDR3 protein: CASRTPGKNTEAFF. The DNA of the CDR3 is TGTGCCAGCAGGACCCCAGGGAAGAACACTGAAGCTTTCTTT.

V usage is TRBV20-1 and J usage is TRBJ2-4, with 8 bases fitting TRBD2. The V and J ends lost 2 bases and 8 bases, in that order; junction bases with no gene match: 8. The CDR3 runs to 14 residues. Germline lookup yields CDR1 DFQATT and CDR2 SNEGSKA (reference sequence). The CDR3 is CSARTSGRRDIQYF. The CDR3 nucleotides read TGCAGTGCTAGAACCAGCGGGAGACGGGACATTCAGTACTTC.

The J gene is TRBJ2-5, the V gene TRBV20-1; TRBD2 is a possible D gene (5 bases). The CDR3 spans 15 residues. In germline, CDR1 is DFQATT, CDR2 SNEGSKA (reference sequence). Trimming removed 5 bases at V and 2 bases at J, with 18 bases between. For the CDR3, the DNA is TGCAGTGCTCCGCGGGCCGGGCGGTCTCAAGAGACCCAGTACTTC. It encodes CSAPRAGRSQETQYF.

Concerning this clonotype: A much larger clone is a single base away; this may be a read error. The CDR3 does not close with the conserved phenylalanine or tryptophan, likely indicating a read error. This chain connects TRBV28 to TRBJ2-1; no reliable D call. The V and J ends lost 2 bases and 0 bases respectively, with 14 bases between them. The CDR3 sequence is 17 residues long. The germline V gene has CDR1 MDHEN and CDR2 SYDVKM. The CDR3 sequence: CASSLIGFADSYNEQFS. The CDR3 nucleotides are TGTGCCAGCAGTTTAATCGGTTTCGCGGACTCCTACAATGAGCAGTTCTCC.

This clonotype was counted at least ten times. V and J are TRBV7-2 and TRBJ2-1; 9 bases fit TRBD2. J was trimmed by 8 bases and V by 0 bases; bases with no gene match: 5. Looked up from germline, CDR1 is SGHTA and CDR2 is FQGNSA. This CDR3 is built from 15 residues. In DNA, the CDR3 is TGTGCCAGCAGCTTAGCCGCGGGAGGGCCCTATGAGCAGTTCTTC. Translating gives CASSLAAGGPYEQFF.

In its sample, this clonotype was seen many times. V gene TRBV29-1 combines with J gene TRBJ2-1; TRBD2 is a possible D gene (7 bases). CDR1 and CDR2 from the germline V gene are SQVTM and ANQGSEA. The V end lost 5 bases, the J end lost 5 bases, and 19 bases lay between the germline ends. This CDR3 is built from 15 residues. In nucleotides, the CDR3 is TGCAGCGTTCGGTCCGCGGGGGACAAGGACAATGAGCAGTTCTTC. It specifies CSVRSAGDKDNEQFF.